This T cell receptor (beta chain) originates from a study of shared clonotypes between healthy human individuals. In the study overall: Serving as donors were a couple of women and three men, whose ages spanned 18 to 49. Broader study findings: Sorted-subset sequencing, rarefaction showed, was incomplete despite large depth. Donor scarcity curtailed the genetic and exposure-history diversity represented herein.

To note about this clone: Antigen specificity is unknown. This CDR3 is also generated by other DNA sequences in the sample.

The CDR3 runs to 16 residues. V lost 6 bases to trimming and J lost 0 bases, with 14 bases between them. In germline, CDR1 is KGHSH, CDR2 LQKENI. Sequenced by immunoSEQ multiplex PCR; TCRdb stores in-frame clones only, minus some. The sample contains 2,100,000 or so clones, approximately 96% of which appear only once. It was into CD45RA+ naive and CD45RA-negative memory subsets that the CD4+ cells were split. V is TRBV18 and J is TRBJ2-2; tentatively, D is TRBD1 (6 bases). The sequenced sample consisted of naive CD4+ T cells sorted from blood. Subset described: CD45RA+ positively selected. The receptor's source is a man younger than 35 in good health. CDR3 DNA: TGTGCCAGCTCTCCGTTAACAGGGTCGAACACCGGGGAGCTGTTTTTT. This translates into CASSPLTGSNTGELFF.